The 32 T cell receptor beta chains below all came from one sample that was sequenced in a study of blood T cells in healthy people across ages. A sample-barcoded 5' primer and a J-beta primer mix were used in a second PCR of about 7 to 12 cycles. TCRdb reanalysed the 5' RACE reads using MiXCR and keeps one entry per CDR3 protein. The profile shows under 850,000 distinct CDR3 sequences, roughly 34% of them singletons. The material sequenced was blood. Source of these receptors: a man younger than 35 in good health.

The chain is built from TRBV6-7 and TRBJ1-2; D is unresolved. Being an ORF, TRBV6-7 has a function that is uncertain. CDR3 length equals 14 residues. The germline V and J ends were trimmed by 5 bases and 9 bases, with 19 bases remaining between them. Here the CDR3 reads CASSPDQRRLSYTF. The CDR3 DNA reads TGTGCCAGCAGTCCTGATCAAAGACGCCTAAGCTACACCTTC.

This clonotype has a handful of counts. Germline and junction disagree at one end, which may indicate a read error. This chain connects TRBV4-3 to TRBJ1-5; TRBD1 matches 8 bases. The CDR3 consists of 13 residues. In germline, CDR1 is LGHNA, CDR2 YSLEER. The CDR3 DNA follows: TGTGCCAGCTCACAGGGGGTAGAGCAGCCCCAGCATTTT. Protein product: CASSQGVEQPQHF.

About this clonotype: Given a much more abundant clone one base away, this may be a read error. This sequence joins TRBV29-1 and TRBJ1-4, with D unclear. Germline CDR1 and CDR2: SQVTM and ANQGSEA. There are 12 residues in the CDR3. The CDR3: CSVAKVDEKPFF. CDR3 sequence (DNA): TGCAGCGTTGCCAAGGTCGATGAAAAACCGTTTTTT. Using reference TRBV29-1 and TRBJ1-4 for the parts outside the CDR3, the full variable domain is SAVISQKPSRDICQRGTSLTIQCQVDSQVTMMFWYRQQPGQSLTLIATANQGSEATYESGFVIDKFPISRPNLTFSTLTVSNMSPEDSSIYLCSVAKVDEKPFFGSGTQLSVL.

This clonotype turned up a few times. CDR3 in DNA: TGTGCCAGCACTTTTGTGTCTGATGGGGCCAACGTCCTGACTTTC. This gives the protein CASTFVSDGANVLTF. The chain links TRBV12-3 or TRBV12-4 to TRBJ2-6; D is undetermined. The CDR3 contains 15 residues. V was pared by 7 bases and J by 3 bases, with 13 bases between.

This clonotype was counted a few times. The chain carries TRBV14 and TRBJ2-1; TRBD1 might be the D (6 bases). This CDR3 region has 21 residues. Germline V gene lookup returns CDR1 SGHDN and CDR2 FVKESK. V lost 1 base to trimming and J lost 6 bases, with 31 bases between them. The CDR3: CASSQVGAQGSGTFEGNEQFF. The CDR3 DNA sequence: TGTGCCAGCAGCCAAGTGGGGGCCCAGGGTTCTGGGACATTTGAGGGCAATGAGCAGTTCTTC.

This clonotype occurred many times. The rearrangement links TRBV20-1 to TRBJ2-3; D may match TRBD1 or TRBD2 (6 bases each). The CDR3 has 16 amino acids. Deletions cut 1 base from V and 1 base from J, with 15 bases between. Germline CDR1 reads DFQATT; CDR2 reads SNEGSKA (reference sequence). CDR3 sequence: CSARVPGGPGTDTQYF. The CDR3 coding sequence is TGCAGTGCTAGAGTCCCTGGGGGGCCAGGCACAGATACGCAGTATTTT.

The chain couples TRBV29-1 to TRBJ2-2, with 9 bases matching TRBD1. This CDR3 has 14 amino acids. V lost 4 bases, J lost 1 base, and 1 base stayed unmatched. CDR1 SQVTM and CDR2 ANQGSEA come from the germline V gene. The CDR3 DNA reads TGCAGCGTTGGGGACAGGGTGAACACCGGGGAGCTGTTTTTT. It codes for CSVGDRVNTGELFF.

This clonotype was seen many times. The chain combines TRBV20-1 with TRBJ2-5; 7 nucleotides agree with TRBD2. Germline V CDR1 and CDR2: DFQATT, SNEGSKA (reference sequence). This CDR3 has 14 residues. The ends lost 2 bases at V and 3 bases at J; junction bases unmatched: 6. This CDR3 is CSARPLAFEETQYF. In nucleotides, the CDR3 is TGCAGTGCTAGACCACTAGCGTTTGAAGAGACCCAGTACTTC.

This clonotype has a handful of counts. The V and J genes are TRBV20-1 and TRBJ1-2; 9 bases line up with TRBD1. The CDR3 has 12 amino acids. Germline V CDR1 and CDR2: DFQATT, SNEGSKA (reference sequence). V was pared by 5 bases and J by 6 bases, with 4 bases of the junction left unmatched. The CDR3 protein is CSAGTGTHGYTF. In DNA form, the CDR3 reads TGCAGTGCTGGGACAGGGACCCATGGCTACACCTTC.

In its sample, this clonotype was seen many times. The gene calls are TRBV5-1 and TRBJ2-7; D is perhaps TRBD1 (6 bases). The CDR3 has 15 residues. Germline V gives CDR1 SGHRS, CDR2 YFSETQ. Trimming stripped 1 base from V and 0 bases from J, with 11 bases between. The CDR3 DNA reads as TGCGCCAGCAGCTTGTATGGGACAAGCTCCTACGAGCAGTACTTC. Its translation is CASSLYGTSSYEQYF.

This clonotype was detected ten times or more. In nucleotides, the CDR3 is TGTGCCAGCAGCGTAGCCGGGACTGGATACAATGAGCAGTTCTTC. Protein sequence: CASSVAGTGYNEQFF. V and J are TRBV9 and TRBJ2-1; weak D call: TRBD2 (6 bases). The CDR3 is 15 amino acids. The V end was cut by 0 bases, the J end by 4 bases, with 11 bases between. Germline V CDR1 and CDR2: SGDLS, YYNGEE.

The rearrangement links TRBV18 to TRBJ2-1; a possible D gene is TRBD1 (6 bases). Germline V gives CDR1 KGHSH, CDR2 LQKENI. CDR3 length: 15 residues. V lost 8 bases and J lost 3, with 17 bases in between. In DNA form, the CDR3 reads TGTGCCAGCCAGGGGAGACAGGCTCGCTACAATGAGCAGTTCTTC. Translated, it gives CASQGRQARYNEQFF.

The chain recombines TRBV12-3 or TRBV12-4 with TRBJ2-7; D is unclear. This CDR3 comprises 14 residues. Trimming left V 4 bases short and J 0 bases short, with 10 bases between. The CDR3 protein is CASSSRALSYEQYF. The CDR3 nucleotides read TGTGCCAGCAGTTCAAGGGCCCTCTCCTACGAGCAGTACTTC.

The chain carries TRBV4-1 and TRBJ2-1, with 8 positions matching TRBD2. The CDR3 contains 16 residues. The germline CDR1 and CDR2 sequences are MGHRA and YSYEKL. Trimming took 6 bases from V and 0 from J; bases not matched to a gene: 7. CDR3 in amino acids: CASRTQAGVSYNEQFF. CDR3 DNA: TGCGCCAGCAGAACCCAAGCGGGGGTCTCCTACAATGAGCAGTTCTTC.

Many counts were recorded for this clonotype. The CDR3 sequence: CSVDLRGHGYGYTF. In nucleotides, the CDR3 is TGCAGCGTTGACCTCAGGGGGCATGGCTATGGCTACACCTTC. The V gene is TRBV29-1, the J gene TRBJ1-2; 8 nucleotides line up with TRBD1. CDR3 length equals 14 residues. Trimming took 3 bases from V and 4 from J; bases not matched to a gene: 7. Per the germline V gene, CDR1 is SQVTM and CDR2 is ANQGSEA.

This sequence joins TRBV15 and TRBJ2-3, with D perhaps TRBD1 (6 bases). In germline, CDR1 is LNHNV, CDR2 YYDKDF (reference sequence). This CDR3 contains 16 residues. Trimming pared 0 bases from V and 0 bases from J, leaving 10 bases between. CDR3 amino acids: CATSRDQGLSTDTQYF. The DNA of the CDR3 is TGTGCCACCAGCAGAGATCAGGGGCTGAGCACAGATACGCAGTATTTT.

In its sample, this clonotype was seen a few times. This chain links TRBV4-3 with TRBJ2-3, with 7 bases that match TRBD1. V lost 2 bases and J lost 1; bases outside the gene matches: 6. This CDR3 is 16 amino acids long. Germline V gene data show CDR1 as LGHNA and CDR2 as YSLEER. The CDR3 region has the DNA TGCGCCAGCAGCCAACTAGGGGGCTCGGGCACAGATACGCAGTATTTT. This translates into CASSQLGGSGTDTQYF.

A few counts support this clonotype. The chain links TRBV12-3 or TRBV12-4 to TRBJ1-5; no clear D gene. Trimming took 3 bases from V and 3 from J, leaving 6 bases between them. The CDR3 sequence is 13 residues long. The CDR3 loop is CASSLRDNQPQHF. The CDR3 DNA sequence: TGTGCCAGCAGTTTGAGGGACAATCAGCCCCAGCATTTT.

The chain carries TRBV29-1 and TRBJ1-5; 11 nucleotides align to TRBD1. V dropped 7 bases and J dropped 7; count of bases not matched to a gene: 6. The CDR3 is made up of 13 amino acids. Germline lookup yields CDR1 SQVTM and CDR2 ANQGSEA. The CDR3 nucleotides read TGCAGCGCTGGGACAGGGGGTAGGCAGCCCCAGCATTTT. It encodes CSAGTGGRQPQHF.

The V and J genes are TRBV20-1 and TRBJ2-3; 8 bases fit TRBD1. Germline CDR1 reads DFQATT; CDR2 reads SNEGSKA (reference sequence). The V segment lost 3 bases and the J segment 3 bases; nucleotides outside the gene matches: 8. The CDR3 length is 15 residues. CDR3 sequence: CSASKTGDRTDTQYF. The DNA for the CDR3 is TGCAGTGCTAGTAAGACAGGGGATCGGACAGATACGCAGTATTTT.

This chain links TRBV6-6 with TRBJ2-3; a weak D match, TRBD2 (5 bases). The CDR3 has 15 amino acids. Germline V gives CDR1 MNHNY, CDR2 SVGAGI (reference sequence). The V end was cut by 10 bases, the J end by 2 bases, with 19 bases between. As DNA, the CDR3 is TGTGCCACGGCGGGTTCAGCGCCCTACACAGATACGCAGTATTTT. It encodes CATAGSAPYTDTQYF.

This chain uses TRBV12-3 or TRBV12-4 with TRBJ2-1; D may be TRBD2 (6 bases). The assigned J gene may be wrong: the sequence end matches TRBJ2-7 better. This CDR3 is 14 amino acids long. The CDR3, as DNA: TGTGCCAGCAGTGCCGGGGGACGCTACAATGAGCAGTACTTC. It translates to CASSAGGRYNEQYF.

This chain links TRBV6-2 or TRBV6-3 with TRBJ2-1; 7 bases map to TRBD1. The DNA end is a closer match to TRBJ2-7, so the J assignment may be wrong. The CDR3 runs 15 residues. CDR1 and CDR2 (germline): MNHEY, SVGEGT. DNA for the CDR3: TGTGCCAGCAAACGGGACAGTTCCTTTTACAATGAGCAGTACTTC. Its protein is CASKRDSSFYNEQYF.

The V and J genes are TRBV20-1 and TRBJ2-7; a possible D gene is TRBD2 (5 bases). CDR3 length: 12 amino acids. The germline CDR1 and CDR2 sequences are DFQATT and SNEGSKA (reference sequence). Trimming removed 4 bases at V and 5 bases at J, with 12 bases between. Here the CDR3 reads CSATDGENEQYF. The CDR3 DNA follows: TGCAGTGCTACCGACGGGGAAAACGAGCAGTACTTC.

In the case of this clonotype: A much larger clone differs from this one at a single base, so this may be a read error. The chain is built from TRBV20-1 and TRBJ2-5, with D possibly being TRBD1 (6 bases). Trimming cost V 4 bases and J 2 bases, with 14 bases left between them. The CDR3 is 14 amino acids. Germline V gene sequence: CDR1 DFQATT, CDR2 SNEGSKA (reference sequence). The CDR3 DNA sequence: TGCAGTGCTATCAAACAGGGTTCTCAAGAGACCCAGTACTTC. This gives the protein CSAIKQGSQETQYF.

This clonotype came up many times. This rearrangement joins TRBV4-1 to TRBJ2-1, with D tentatively TRBD1 (5 bases). Germline V gives CDR1 MGHRA, CDR2 YSYEKL. The CDR3 has 16 amino acids. Trimming took off 0 bases at V and 3 bases at J, with 12 bases between the two ends. The CDR3 nucleotides are TGCGCCAGCAGCCAAGAAGGGGCAGGGCTCTACAATGAGCAGTTCTTC. Amino acids: CASSQEGAGLYNEQFF.

This chain uses TRBV7-9 with TRBJ1-5, with D unclear. V lost 2 bases and J lost 3, with 8 bases in between. The length of the CDR3 is 14 residues. The germline gives CDR1 SEHNR, CDR2 FQNEAQ (reference sequence). The CDR3 bases are TGTGCCAGCAGCTTAAACAGAGACAATCAGCCCCAGCATTTT. It codes for CASSLNRDNQPQHF.

This chain links TRBV20-1 with TRBJ1-2; 7 positions match TRBD1. V dropped 6 bases and J dropped 7; count of bases not matched to a gene: 5. This CDR3 region has 11 residues. Germline values: CDR1 DFQATT, CDR2 SNEGSKA (reference sequence). CDR3 DNA sequence: TGCAGTGCACCTGACAGGGCTGGCTACACCTTC. This codes for CSAPDRAGYTF.

This chain links TRBV12-3 or TRBV12-4 with TRBJ1-1; TRBD1 matches 7 bases. Trimming took 3 bases from V and 5 from J; bases not matched to a gene: 3. CDR3 length equals 13 residues. Written as DNA, the CDR3 is TGTGCCAGCAGTTTTTCAGGGGGGACTGAAGCTTTCTTT. This codes for CASSFSGGTEAFF.

This clonotype was seen only a few times. The chain uses TRBV3-1 and TRBJ1-2; TRBD1 aligns across 8 bases. The CDR3 is 15 amino acids. V trimming: 5 bases; J trimming: 6 bases; junction bases outside the gene matches: 11. The germline V gene encodes CDR1 LGHDT and CDR2 YNNKEL (reference sequence). The CDR3 spells CASSFTPGGGDGYTF. The CDR3 DNA is TGTGCCAGCAGCTTCACTCCAGGGGGCGGGGATGGCTACACCTTC.

This chain joins TRBV20-1 and TRBJ2-7, with TRBD2 matching over 10 bases. Trimming took 6 bases from V and 0 from J; bases not matched to a gene: 5. Germline-derived CDR1 and CDR2 are DFQATT and SNEGSKA (reference sequence). This CDR3 has 14 residues. The CDR3 is CSARLAGDSYEQYF. DNA for the CDR3: TGCAGTGCCCGACTAGCGGGCGACTCCTACGAGCAGTACTTC.

CDR3 DNA sequence: TGTGCCAGCAGCCCCGGACGGATTATGAACACTGAAGCTTTCTTT. Translation gives CASSPGRIMNTEAFF. This chain connects TRBV7-8 to TRBJ1-1; D remains unclear. Per the germline V gene, CDR1 is SGHVS and CDR2 is FQNEAQ. The CDR3 is 15 residues long. Deletions cut 5 bases from V and 0 bases from J, with 13 bases between.